Described below is a single T cell receptor (beta chain) sequence and its context. Its cognate antigen is unknown. Mismatch with germline at one junction end may stem from a read error. The record originates from a study of neurological immune-mediated disorders. Background on the study: Multiple sclerosis patients numbering around 35 comprised approximately 30 relapsing-remitting and 3 secondary progressive patients.

Study-wide points: The greatest TCR clonal expansion occurred in HTLV-1-associated myelopathy and the least in multiple sclerosis, which fell below healthy controls. The absence of shared CDR3 amino acid sequences among expanded clones across subjects suggests private repertoires in all groups.

The authors produced cDNA by 5'RACE using 10-nucleotide random UMIs. From the 5' RACE reads, TCRdb called clonotypes with MiXCR, one entry per CDR3 protein. Counted here are about 55,000 distinct CDR3 sequences, more than 4% occurring once; the ten biggest clones make up approximately 2.9%. The material sequenced was PBMCs. This receptor was obtained from a man aged 45 to 65 with multiple sclerosis.

CDR3 in amino acids: CASSPDSNQPQNF. For the CDR3, the DNA is TGTGCCAGCTCACCGGACAGTAATCAGCCCCAGAATTTT. The chain recombines TRBV18 with TRBJ1-5; D may be TRBD1 (6 bases). The CDR3 runs to 13 residues. CDR1 KGHSH and CDR2 LQKENI come from the germline V gene.